The clone carrying this TCR beta chain was observed once. Antigen: not known. The data are from a study of T cells in localized non-small cell lung cancer. Study conclusions and caveats: Patients showing higher blood T cell density tended to see longer overall survival. One tumor region alone was sequenced, and heterogeneity therefore remains possible. The study found T cell clonality highest in uninvolved adjacent lung, above tumor. A median roughly 57 of the top 100 tumor clones appeared in adjacent lung.

Clones were sequenced by immunoSEQ multiplex PCR, and TCRdb holds only the in-frame ones, with some missing. The data hold some 52,000 clones, with around 82% observed a single time. V was trimmed by 6 bases and J by 4 bases, leaving 12 bases between them. In germline, CDR1 is MRHNA, CDR2 SNTAGT. The CDR3 totals 14 residues. The rearrangement uses TRBV6-4 and TRBJ2-2; possibly TRBD1 for D (6 bases). This sample comprised PBMCs, obtained before any cancer treatment. This clonotype was obtained from a woman between 35 and 75 years old with stage II lung adenocarcinoma. CDR3 amino acids: CASSPTGTTGELFF. In DNA, the CDR3 is TGTGCCAGCAGCCCGACAGGAACCACCGGGGAGCTGTTTTTT.